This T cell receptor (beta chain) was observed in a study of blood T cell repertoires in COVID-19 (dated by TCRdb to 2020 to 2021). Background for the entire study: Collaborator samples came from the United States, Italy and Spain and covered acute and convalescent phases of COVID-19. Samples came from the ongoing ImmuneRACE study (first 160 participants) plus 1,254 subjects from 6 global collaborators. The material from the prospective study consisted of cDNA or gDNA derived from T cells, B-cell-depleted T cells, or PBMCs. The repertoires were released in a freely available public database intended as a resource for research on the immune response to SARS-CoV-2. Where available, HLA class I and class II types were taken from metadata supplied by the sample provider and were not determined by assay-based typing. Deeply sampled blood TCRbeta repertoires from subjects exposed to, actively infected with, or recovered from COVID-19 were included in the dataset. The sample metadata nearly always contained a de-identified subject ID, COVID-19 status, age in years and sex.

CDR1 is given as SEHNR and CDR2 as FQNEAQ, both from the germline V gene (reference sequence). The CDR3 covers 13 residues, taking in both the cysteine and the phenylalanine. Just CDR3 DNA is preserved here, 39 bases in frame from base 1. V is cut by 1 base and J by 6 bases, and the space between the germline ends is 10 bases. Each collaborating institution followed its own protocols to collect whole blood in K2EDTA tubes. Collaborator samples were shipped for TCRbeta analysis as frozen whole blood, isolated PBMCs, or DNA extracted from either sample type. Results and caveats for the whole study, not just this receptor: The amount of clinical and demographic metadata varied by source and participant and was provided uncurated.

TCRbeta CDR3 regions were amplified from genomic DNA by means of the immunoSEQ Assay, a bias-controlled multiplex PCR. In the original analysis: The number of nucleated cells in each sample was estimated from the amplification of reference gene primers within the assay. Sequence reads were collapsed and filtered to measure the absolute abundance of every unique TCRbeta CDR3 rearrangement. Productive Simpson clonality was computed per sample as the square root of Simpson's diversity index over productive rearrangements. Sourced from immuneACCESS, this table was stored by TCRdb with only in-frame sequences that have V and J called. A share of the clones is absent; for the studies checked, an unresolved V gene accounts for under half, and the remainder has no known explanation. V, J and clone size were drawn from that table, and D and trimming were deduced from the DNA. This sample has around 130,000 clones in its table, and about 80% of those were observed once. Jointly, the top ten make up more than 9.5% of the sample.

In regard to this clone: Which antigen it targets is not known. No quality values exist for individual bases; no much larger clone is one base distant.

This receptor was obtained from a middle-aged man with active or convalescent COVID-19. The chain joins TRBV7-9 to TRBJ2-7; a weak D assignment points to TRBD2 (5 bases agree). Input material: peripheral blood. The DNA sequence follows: TGTGCCAGCAGCTTAGAATCCGCGGGCGAGCAGTACTTC. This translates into CASSLESAGEQYF.